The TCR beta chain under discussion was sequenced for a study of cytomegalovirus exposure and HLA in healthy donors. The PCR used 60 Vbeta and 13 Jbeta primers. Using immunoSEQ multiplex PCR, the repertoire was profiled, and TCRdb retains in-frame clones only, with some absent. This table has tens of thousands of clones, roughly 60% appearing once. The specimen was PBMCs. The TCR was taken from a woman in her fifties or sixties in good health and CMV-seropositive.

The DNA for the CDR3 is TGTGCCTGGAGCAGGGGGAGCACAGATACGCAGTATTTT. It encodes CAWSRGSTDTQYF. The chain is built from TRBV30 and TRBJ2-3; 7 nucleotides match TRBD1. The CDR3 totals 13 residues. The V and J ends lost 3 bases and 0 bases, in that order; junction bases with no gene match: 0. CDR1 is GTSNPN and CDR2 is SVGIG in the germline V gene (reference sequence).